What follows is one TCR beta chain and its context. The sample belongs to a study of cytomegalovirus exposure and HLA in healthy donors. Some clones are missing from TCRdb's copy, which holds only in-frame ones; the method was immunoSEQ multiplex PCR. The data show tens of thousands of clones, with around 95% seen just once and less than 7% held by the top ten. CDR3 length equals 15 residues. The V segment lost 6 bases and the J segment 4 bases; nucleotides outside the gene matches: 7. CDR1 and CDR2 from the germline V gene are MNHEY and SVGAGI. This sequence was found in a woman aged 18-30 years in good health and CMV-seropositive. Input material: PBMCs. The V and J genes are TRBV6-5 and TRBJ2-5; the match to TRBD2 covers 11 bases. As DNA, the CDR3 is TGTGCCAGCAGACCGACTAGCGGGGAGGGAGAGACCCAGTACTTC. It encodes CASRPTSGEGETQYF.